The 30 T cell receptor beta chains listed next were all sequenced from one sample in a study of cytomegalovirus exposure and HLA in healthy donors. PCR was performed using 60 Vbeta and 13 Jbeta primers. Profiled with immunoSEQ multiplex PCR; TCRdb holds only in-frame clones, not every one. In the table there are about 150,000 clones, 84% of which are singletons. Sequencing input: PBMCs. These receptors were taken from a girl aged 5 to 17 in good health and CMV-seropositive.

This clone is categorized as medium-sized. CDR3 loop: CASSHEEGTGNQPQHF. The DNA for the CDR3 is TGTGCCAGCAGCCATGAAGAAGGGACAGGCAATCAGCCCCAGCATTTT. This chain links TRBV4-2 with TRBJ1-5; 7 bases are shared with TRBD1. The CDR3 is made up of 16 amino acids. CDR1 is LGHNA, CDR2 YNFKEQ, per germline. The V segment lost 3 bases and the J segment 2 bases; nucleotides outside the gene matches: 7.

The J gene is TRBJ1-2, the V gene TRBV4-2; D remains unclear. The CDR3 totals 14 residues. V was shortened by 0 bases and J by 3 bases, with 8 bases between the two germline ends. The V gene's germline CDR1 is LGHNA and CDR2 YNFKEQ. DNA of the CDR3: TGTGCCAGCAGCCAAGATAGAGGGTACTATGGCTACACCTTC. Translating gives CASSQDRGYYGYTF.

The chain employs TRBV19 and TRBJ1-1, with 9 bases fitting TRBD1. Germline assignment: CDR1 LNHDA and CDR2 SQIVND (reference sequence). V lost 9 bases, J lost 4 bases, and 6 bases stayed unmatched. There are 13 residues in the CDR3. The CDR3 bases are TGTGCCAGCCGAGACAGGGGGAGCACTGAAGCTTTCTTT. Protein product: CASRDRGSTEAFF.

The chain is built from TRBV11-3 and TRBJ2-3, with 9 positions matching TRBD2. Germline V gives CDR1 SGHNT, CDR2 YENEEA. The CDR3 consists of 16 residues. V was pared by 0 bases and J by 6 bases, with 7 bases of the junction left unmatched. CDR3 residues: CASSLDGGGADDTQYF. The CDR3 region has the DNA TGTGCCAGCAGCTTAGATGGCGGGGGGGCGGACGATACGCAGTATTTT. Supplemented by reference TRBV11-3 and TRBJ2-3, the full variable domain reads EAGVVQSPRYKIIEKKQPVAFWCNPISGHNTLYWYLQNLGQGPELLIRYENEEAVDDSQLPKDRFSAERLKGVDSTLKIQPAELGDSAVYLCASSLDGGGADDTQYFGPGTRLTVL.

The chain couples TRBV27 to TRBJ1-2, with D possibly being TRBD1 (6 bases). Germline CDR1 MNHEY, CDR2 SMNVEV (reference sequence). The V gene lost 1 base and the J gene lost 7 bases, with 16 bases spanning the gap. The CDR3 contains 15 residues. The CDR3 DNA sequence: TGTGCCAGCAGTTTATACCAAACAGGGCGGGTTGGCTACACCTTC. This codes for CASSLYQTGRVGYTF.

The rearrangement links TRBV12-5 to TRBJ1-5; the match to TRBD1 covers 7 bases. The CDR3 is 15 amino acids. Germline values: CDR1 LGHNT, CDR2 FRNRAP. Unmatched junction bases numbered 9, after V lost 3 bases and J lost 7 bases. The chain's CDR3 is CASGFDREWGQPQHF. The CDR3 DNA reads as TGTGCTAGTGGTTTTGACAGGGAGTGGGGACAGCCCCAGCATTTT.

This clone appeared a few times. The V and J genes are TRBV6-6 and TRBJ2-1; the match to TRBD2 covers 7 bases. Germline V gene lookup returns CDR1 MNHNY and CDR2 SVGAGI (reference sequence). V gave up 8 bases and J gave up 3 bases; unmatched junction bases: 4. The CDR3 is 13 amino acids. CDR3 amino acids: CASRTSNYNEQFF. The CDR3 DNA sequence: TGTGCCAGCCGGACTAGTAACTACAATGAGCAGTTCTTC.

The chain combines TRBV6-4 with TRBJ2-2; 9 nucleotides agree with TRBD1. Germline lookup yields CDR1 MRHNA and CDR2 SNTAGT. CDR3 length: 15 residues. V gave up 5 bases and J gave up 6 bases; unmatched junction bases: 7. Written as DNA, the CDR3 is TGTGCCAGCAGTCCGGGACAGGGTTCTCCCGGGGAGCTGTTTTTT. It specifies CASSPGQGSPGELFF.

This chain uses TRBV5-1 with TRBJ2-5; TRBD2 matches at 11 bases. J was trimmed by 4 bases and V by 0 bases; bases with no gene match: 2. This CDR3 spans 15 amino acids. Germline CDR1 SGHRS, CDR2 YFSETQ. As DNA, the CDR3 is TGCGCCAGCAGCTTGGGAGGACTAGCGGGAGAGACCCAGTACTTC. It translates to CASSLGGLAGETQYF. Full variable domain (missing parts from reference TRBV5-1 and TRBJ2-5): KAGVTQTPRYLIKTRGQQVTLSCSPISGHRSVSWYQQTPGQGLQFLFEYFSETQRNKGNFPGRFSGRQFSNSRSEMNVSTLELGDSALYLCASSLGGLAGETQYFGPGTRLLVL.

The chain has TRBV6-1 and TRBJ2-5; 8 positions agree with TRBD1. The J call may be mistaken, given a closer DNA end match to TRBJ2-7. The CDR3 length is 12 residues. Per the germline V gene, CDR1 is MNHNS and CDR2 is SASEGT. CDR3 coding DNA: TGTGCCACCCTTGCAGGGGGCGTCGAGCAGTACTTC. Amino acid sequence: CATLAGGVEQYF.

The V and J genes are TRBV6-5 and TRBJ1-5; D not certain. With 0 bases removed from V and 2 bases from J, the gap between germline ends came to 5 bases. Germline assignment: CDR1 MNHEY and CDR2 SVGAGI. The CDR3 consists of 14 residues. DNA for the CDR3: TGTGCCAGCAGTTACTCCTCGGGCAATCAGCCCCAGCATTTT. Amino acids: CASSYSSGNQPQHF.

This chain uses TRBV6-4 with TRBJ2-2, with TRBD1 matching over 10 bases. Per the germline V gene, CDR1 is MRHNA and CDR2 is SNTAGT. The CDR3 sequence is 16 residues long. Trimming at V came to 6 bases and at J to 4 bases, leaving 8 bases not matched to a gene. The CDR3 DNA reads as TGTGCCAGCAGCCCGACAGGGGGCTCGGGCACCGGGGAGCTGTTTTTT. This translates into CASSPTGGSGTGELFF.

The chain carries TRBV9 and TRBJ2-2; 14 nucleotides agree with TRBD2. The germline CDR1 and CDR2 sequences are SGDLS and YYNGEE. V was pared by 3 bases and J by 7 bases, with 5 bases of the junction left unmatched. The CDR3 extends over 16 amino acids. The CDR3 region has the DNA TGTGCCAGCAGCGACCGGACTAGCGGGGGGTTCGGGGAGCTGTTTTTT. Protein: CASSDRTSGGFGELFF. Supplemented by reference TRBV9 and TRBJ2-2, the full variable domain reads DSGVTQTPKHLITATGQRVTLRCSPRSGDLSVYWYQQSLDQGLQFLIQYYNGEERAKGNILERFSAQQFPDLHSELNLSSLELGDSALYFCASSDRTSGGFGELFFGEGSRLTVL.

V usage is TRBV27 and J usage is TRBJ1-2, with 8 bases fitting TRBD1. The CDR3 totals 16 residues. V lost 1 base and J lost 7; bases outside the gene matches: 11. Germline V lookup: CDR1 MNHEY, CDR2 SMNVEV (reference sequence). The CDR3 DNA follows: TGTGCCAGCAGTTTATTTTCAGGGGGCAAATCGAGTGGCTACACCTTC. The encoded protein is CASSLFSGGKSSGYTF.

CDR3 loop: CASSLPRTSGGHYEQYF. CDR3 coding DNA: TGTGCCAGCAGCTTACCACGGACTAGCGGGGGCCATTACGAGCAGTACTTC. The gene calls are TRBV11-2 and TRBJ2-7; 13 positions agree with TRBD2. Trimming cost V 2 bases and J 4 bases; bases outside gene matches: 8. Germline loops: CDR1 SGHAT, CDR2 FQNNGV. The CDR3 spans 17 residues.

The gene calls are TRBV5-1 and TRBJ1-2; 9 bases line up with TRBD1. This CDR3 has 18 amino acids. Losses at the gene ends were 0 bases for V and 3 bases for J; bases not matched to a gene: 12. CDR1 and CDR2 (germline): SGHRS, YFSETQ. This CDR3 is CASSLDSGTGRSYYGYTF. CDR3 in DNA: TGCGCCAGCAGCTTGGACTCCGGGACAGGGCGCAGCTACTATGGCTACACCTTC.

V and J are TRBV30 and TRBJ1-4; tentative D call: TRBD1 (5 bases). Germline CDR1 and CDR2: GTSNPN and SVGIG (reference sequence). V lost 2 bases to trimming and J lost 2 bases, with 12 bases between them. The CDR3 is made up of 15 amino acids. The CDR3 DNA is TGTGCCTGGAGTCAATTACGGGGGACTAATGAAAAACTGTTTTTT. Residues: CAWSQLRGTNEKLFF.

This chain connects TRBV6-5 to TRBJ1-2; TRBD1 matches at 7 bases. The V segment lost 5 bases and the J segment 4 bases; nucleotides outside the gene matches: 4. Per the germline V gene, CDR1 is MNHEY and CDR2 is SVGAGI. This CDR3 is 13 amino acids long. CDR3 sequence: CASSMGQPYGYTF. CDR3 coding DNA: TGTGCCAGCAGTATGGGACAGCCCTATGGCTACACCTTC.

The rearrangement uses TRBV5-4 and TRBJ1-4; weak D call: TRBD1 (6 bases). Germline V gene data show CDR1 as SGHNT and CDR2 as YYREEE (reference sequence). Trimming removed 0 bases at V and 5 bases at J, with 8 bases between. CDR3 size: 14 residues. As DNA, the CDR3 is TGTGCCAGCAGCTTGGCTGGGGGCAATGAAAAACTGTTTTTT. Translation gives CASSLAGGNEKLFF.

The chain couples TRBV4-1 to TRBJ2-5; tentatively, D is TRBD2 (7 bases). Trimming pared 1 base from V and 7 bases from J, leaving 13 bases between. The CDR3 totals 14 residues. The V gene's germline CDR1 is MGHRA and CDR2 YSYEKL. The CDR3 region is CASSQAGGLGTQYF. CDR3 DNA sequence: TGCGCCAGCAGCCAAGCCGGGGGGCTCGGGACCCAGTACTTC.

The chain combines TRBV6-5 with TRBJ1-2; TRBD1 matches 7 bases. J lost 4 bases, V lost 4 bases, and 9 bases had no gene match. The CDR3 totals 15 residues. Germline V gene data show CDR1 as MNHEY and CDR2 as SVGAGI. The CDR3 here is CASSSKGGSVYGYTF. As DNA, the CDR3 is TGTGCCAGCAGTTCGAAAGGGGGCTCAGTCTATGGCTACACCTTC.

The rearrangement links TRBV4-2 to TRBJ1-1; 10 bases agree with TRBD1. The trim removed 4 bases at V and 3 bases at J, leaving 20 bases unmatched. The CDR3 has 20 residues. Germline CDR1 and CDR2: LGHNA and YNFKEQ. The CDR3 here is CASSRPVGQGMFRGDTEAFF. DNA for the CDR3: TGTGCCAGCAGCCGACCCGTGGGACAGGGGATGTTTCGCGGGGACACTGAAGCTTTCTTT.

This clone was observed once. The chain combines TRBV7-2 with TRBJ2-2; TRBD2 is a possible D gene (6 bases). The CDR3 totals 17 residues. V was pared by 1 base and J by 4 bases, with 16 bases between. Germline loops: CDR1 SGHTA, CDR2 FQGNSA. The CDR3, as DNA: TGTGCCAGCAGCTTAGTTGGGGGGACTCTGACCACCGGGGAGCTGTTTTTT. This encodes CASSLVGGTLTTGELFF.

This chain links TRBV7-9 with TRBJ2-2; tentatively, D is TRBD1 (5 bases). The CDR3 runs 15 residues. Germline CDR1 SEHNR, CDR2 FQNEAQ (reference sequence). V lost 4 bases, J lost 4 bases, and 13 bases lay in between. This chain's CDR3 is CASSYQGRLTGELFF. In DNA form, the CDR3 reads TGTGCCAGCAGCTACCAGGGCCGGCTCACCGGGGAGCTGTTTTTT. Variable domain in full (rest from reference TRBV7-9 and TRBJ2-2): DTGVSQNPRHKITKRGQNVTFRCDPISEHNRLYWYRQTLGQGPEFLTYFQNEAQLEKSRLLSDRFSAERPKGSFSTLEIQRTEQGDSAMYLCASSYQGRLTGELFFGEGSRLTVL.

This sequence joins TRBV19 and TRBJ1-2, with D maybe TRBD1 (5 bases). This CDR3 is 12 amino acids long. V was trimmed by 5 bases and J by 4 bases, leaving 8 bases between them. Germline V gives CDR1 LNHDA, CDR2 SQIVND (reference sequence). CDR3 region: CASSVTAYGYTF. The CDR3 bases are TGTGCCAGTAGTGTGACAGCCTATGGCTACACCTTC. Using reference TRBV19 and TRBJ1-2 for the parts outside the CDR3, the full variable domain is DGGITQSPKYLFRKEGQNVTLSCEQNLNHDAMYWYRQDPGQGLRLIYYSQIVNDFQKGDIAEGYSVSREKKESFPLTVTSAQKNPTAFYLCASSVTAYGYTFGSGTRLTVV.

The J gene is TRBJ2-2, the V gene TRBV2; D may be TRBD1 (6 bases). V was clipped by 6 bases and J by 1 base, with 12 bases between them. Germline CDR1 is SNHLY and CDR2 is FYNNEI. The CDR3 contains 15 residues. The CDR3 loop is CASRKGTLNTGELFF. CDR3 coding DNA: TGTGCCAGCAGAAAGGGGACACTGAACACCGGGGAGCTGTTTTTT.

The V and J genes are TRBV7-9 and TRBJ1-2; D perhaps matches TRBD1 (6 bases). This CDR3 has 15 amino acids. Per the germline V gene, CDR1 is SEHNR and CDR2 is FQNEAQ (reference sequence). V shed 1 base and J shed 2 bases, with 11 bases lying between them. CDR3 in DNA: TGTGCCAGCAGCTTAGAGGGGGTGTCGAACTATGGCTACACCTTC. Translated: CASSLEGVSNYGYTF.

As regards this clone: This sample also contains other DNA sequences that code for the same CDR3. The V and J genes are TRBV29-1 and TRBJ1-1, with D possibly matching TRBD1 (5 bases). Germline CDR1 is SQVTM and CDR2 is ANQGSEA. V lost 4 bases, J lost 0 bases, and 6 bases lay in between. The CDR3 covers 12 residues. The CDR3 DNA is TGCAGCGTTGGACAGTTGAACACTGAAGCTTTCTTT. Its protein product is CSVGQLNTEAFF.

In this sample, this clone turned up a few times. The V and J genes are TRBV6-5 and TRBJ2-7, with 7 bases aligning to TRBD1. The CDR3 loop spans 15 amino acids. With V trimmed by 5 bases and J by 2 bases, 9 bases remained unmatched. CDR1 MNHEY and CDR2 SVGAGI come from the germline V gene. The CDR3 is CASSQIGTAAYEQYF. CDR3 nucleotides: TGTGCCAGCAGTCAAATCGGGACAGCCGCCTACGAGCAGTACTTC.

This clone was seen a few times. The chain's CDR3 is CSVNGSVANTEAFF. CDR3 DNA: TGCAGCGTTAATGGGAGCGTGGCGAACACTGAAGCTTTCTTT. This chain links TRBV29-1 with TRBJ1-1; no firm D call. Per germline, CDR1 SQVTM and CDR2 ANQGSEA. CDR3 length equals 14 residues. V was trimmed by 5 bases and J by 1 base, leaving 14 bases between them.